These 10 T cell receptor beta chains were sequenced from one sample in a study of cytomegalovirus exposure and HLA in healthy donors. Libraries were prepared by immunoSEQ multiplex PCR; TCRdb keeps only in-frame clonotypes and omits some of them. The sample records fewer than 85,000 clones, about 96% being singletons. The sequenced material came from PBMCs. The receptor set was obtained from a woman under 30 in good health and CMV-seronegative.

The gene calls are TRBV4-1 and TRBJ2-5, with 9 nucleotides matching TRBD1. This CDR3 comprises 14 residues. Per the germline V gene, CDR1 is MGHRA and CDR2 is YSYEKL. V lost 6 bases and J lost 2; bases outside the gene matches: 4. CDR3 loop: CASRRTGAQETQYF. In DNA, the CDR3 is TGCGCCAGCAGACGGACAGGGGCTCAAGAGACCCAGTACTTC.

The chain combines TRBV19 with TRBJ1-6, with 9 nucleotides matching TRBD1. With V trimmed by 8 bases and J by 9 bases, 11 bases remained unmatched. Germline values: CDR1 LNHDA, CDR2 SQIVND (reference sequence). The CDR3 totals 15 residues. The CDR3 DNA follows: TGTGCCAGTGGAGTCGGGGACAGGGCGACTTCACCCCTCCACTTT. It is translated as CASGVGDRATSPLHF. The variable domain in full, completed from reference TRBV19 and TRBJ1-6, reads DGGITQSPKYLFRKEGQNVTLSCEQNLNHDAMYWYRQDPGQGLRLIYYSQIVNDFQKGDIAEGYSVSREKKESFPLTVTSAQKNPTAFYLCASGVGDRATSPLHFGNGTRLTVT.

For this clone: This same CDR3 is encoded by further DNA sequences in the sample. The chain couples TRBV10-3 to TRBJ1-4, with D possibly being TRBD1 (5 bases). The germline V gene has CDR1 ENHRY and CDR2 SYGVKD. The V gene lost 3 bases and the J gene lost 7 bases, with 6 bases spanning the gap. The CDR3 is 12 amino acids. The CDR3 DNA reads as TGTGCCATCAGTGAAGGGGTTGAAAAACTGTTTTTT. Encoded protein: CAISEGVEKLFF.

The V gene is TRBV5-8, the J gene TRBJ2-7, with TRBD1 matching over 8 bases. Germline values: CDR1 SGHTS, CDR2 YDEGEE. The junction had 13 bases not matched to a gene; V was cut back by 4 bases and J by 4 bases. The CDR3 contains 16 residues. In DNA form, the CDR3 reads TGTGCCAGCAGCCGCCCCGACAGGGGCGCAAGATACGAGCAGTACTTC. Translating it yields CASSRPDRGARYEQYF.

In its sample, this clone was seen once. V and J are TRBV4-2 and TRBJ2-1; 13 bases agree with TRBD2. Unmatched junction bases numbered 9, after V lost 2 bases and J lost 8 bases. CDR3 length: 17 residues. Looked up from germline, CDR1 is LGHNA and CDR2 is YNFKEQ. In DNA form, the CDR3 reads TGTGCCAGCAGCCAACCGTCCGGGACTAGCGGGATTCATGAGCAGTTCTTC. Its protein is CASSQPSGTSGIHEQFF.

This clone came up once. The V gene is TRBV28, the J gene TRBJ2-5; maybe TRBD1 (6 bases). This CDR3 has 14 amino acids. V shed 2 bases and J shed 5 bases, with 12 bases lying between them. Germline-derived CDR1 and CDR2 are MDHEN and SYDVKM. The CDR3 DNA is TGTGCCAGCAGTTTAATGGGGGCACGGGAGACCCAGTACTTC. Translating it yields CASSLMGARETQYF.

To note about this clone: The identical CDR3 is also encoded by other nucleotide sequences in the sample. The CDR3 nucleotides read TGTGCCAGCAGTTTATCGGGGGGAAACACCATATATTTT. Translation gives CASSLSGGNTIYF. The genes are TRBV28 and TRBJ1-3; no definite D call. Germline values: CDR1 MDHEN, CDR2 SYDVKM. V lost 1 base and J lost 4, with 5 bases in between. This CDR3 is built from 13 residues.

The chain recombines TRBV5-4 with TRBJ2-5; possibly TRBD1 for D (5 bases). The germline CDR1 and CDR2 sequences are SGHNT and YYREEE (reference sequence). V was shortened by 7 bases and J by 3 bases, with 7 bases between the two germline ends. The CDR3 length is 11 residues. The CDR3 nucleotides are TGTGCCAGCCTAGGGGAAGAGACCCAGTACTTC. As protein: CASLGEETQYF.

V gene TRBV7-2 combines with J gene TRBJ1-2; 7 nucleotides agree with TRBD1. The CDR3 is 15 residues long. The V gene end was trimmed by 5 bases and the J gene end by 8 bases; junction bases not matched to a gene: 14. The V gene's germline CDR1 is SGHTA and CDR2 FQGNSA. Here the CDR3 DNA reads TGTGCCAGCAGCCTAGAAACAGGGGTCTATGGAGGCTACACCTTC. It encodes CASSLETGVYGGYTF.

CDR3: CASSPLQVSNTEAFF. The CDR3 DNA follows: TGTGCCAGCTCACCCTTACAGGTTTCGAACACTGAAGCTTTCTTT. The chain carries TRBV18 and TRBJ1-1; perhaps TRBD1 as D (5 bases). Trimming took off 3 bases at V and 1 base at J, with 12 bases between the two ends. The CDR3 runs 15 residues. Germline loops: CDR1 KGHSH, CDR2 LQKENI.